A single sample gave rise to the 26 T cell receptor beta chains below, sequenced in a study of cytomegalovirus exposure and HLA in healthy donors. The PCR used 60 Vbeta and 13 Jbeta primers. Clones were read by immunoSEQ multiplex PCR, and TCRdb kept only the in-frame ones, dropping some. The repertoire holds 140,000 to 150,000 clones, with just under 75% as singletons. Sequencing was performed on PBMCs. Source of these receptors: a woman between 18 and 29 years old in good health and CMV-seronegative.

The chain recombines TRBV5-5 with TRBJ1-2; D gene ambiguous. Germline-derived CDR1 and CDR2 are SGHKS and YYEKEE (reference sequence). This CDR3 comprises 14 residues. V gave up 0 bases and J gave up 4 bases, with 10 bases separating them. CDR3 residues: CASSLGQALYGYTF. For the CDR3, the DNA is TGTGCCAGCAGCTTGGGCCAGGCTCTCTATGGCTACACCTTC.

Only a few counts were recorded for this clone. The sample has other DNA sequences that encode this CDR3 too. The chain recombines TRBV5-6 with TRBJ2-1; D remains unclear. The ends were cut back, 0 bases at V and 9 bases at J, with 7 bases in the middle. Germline assignment: CDR1 SGHDT and CDR2 YYEEEE. The CDR3 has 12 amino acids. CDR3 amino acids: CASSLARGEQFF. The DNA for the CDR3 is TGTGCCAGCAGCTTGGCCCGCGGTGAGCAGTTCTTC.

The chain has TRBV5-1 and TRBJ1-1; D is perhaps TRBD1 (5 bases). Germline V lookup: CDR1 SGHRS, CDR2 YFSETQ. CDR3 length equals 16 residues. V lost 4 bases, J lost 1 base, and 17 bases lay in between. CDR3 amino acids: CASSMNPQGENTEAFF. CDR3 in DNA: TGCGCCAGCAGCATGAACCCGCAAGGGGAGAACACTGAAGCTTTCTTT. The variable domain in full, with the rest retrieved from reference TRBV5-1 and TRBJ1-1, is KAGVTQTPRYLIKTRGQQVTLSCSPISGHRSVSWYQQTPGQGLQFLFEYFSETQRNKGNFPGRFSGRQFSNSRSEMNVSTLELGDSALYLCASSMNPQGENTEAFFGQGTRLTVV.

The V and J genes are TRBV4-2 and TRBJ2-3; 9 positions match TRBD1. The CDR3 consists of 15 residues. V shed 4 bases, J shed 2 bases, and the junction held 4 bases outside the gene matches. Germline CDR1 is LGHNA and CDR2 is YNFKEQ. Written as DNA, the CDR3 is TGTGCCAGCAGCCCGGGACAGGGTGACACAGATACGCAGTATTTT. It is translated as CASSPGQGDTDTQYF.

The chain links TRBV25-1 to TRBJ2-1, with 11 bases lining up with TRBD2. Germline lookup yields CDR1 MGHDK and CDR2 SYGVNS. V lost 7 bases to trimming and J lost 3 bases; unmatched junction nucleotides: 2. The CDR3 sequence is 14 residues long. The DNA of the CDR3 is TGTGCCAGCACTACTAGCGGGAGCTACAATGAGCAGTTCTTC. It is translated as CASTTSGSYNEQFF.

This clone appeared a single time. The J gene is TRBJ1-1, the V gene TRBV11-3; 8 nucleotides match TRBD1. The CDR3 spans 14 residues. V was clipped by 2 bases and J by 4 bases; unmatched bases: 3. Germline CDR1 and CDR2: SGHNT and YENEEA. The DNA for the CDR3 is TGTGCCAGCAGCTTAACAACAGGGGGCACTGAAGCTTTCTTT. It is translated as CASSLTTGGTEAFF.

For this clone: Other DNA sequences in this specimen translate into the identical CDR3. V gene TRBV29-1 combines with J gene TRBJ1-1; TRBD1 is a possible D gene (5 bases). V lost 4 bases and J lost 0, with 6 bases in between. The CDR3 contains 12 residues. Germline loops: CDR1 SQVTM, CDR2 ANQGSEA. The CDR3 nucleotides read TGCAGCGTTGGACAGATGAACACTGAAGCTTTCTTT. It codes for CSVGQMNTEAFF.

This clone was counted only a few times. The chain combines TRBV7-9 with TRBJ1-6; 9 bases line up with TRBD1. The V gene's germline CDR1 is SEHNR and CDR2 FQNEAQ (reference sequence). Unmatched junction bases numbered 6, after V lost 5 bases and J lost 10 bases. There are 14 residues in the CDR3. The CDR3 spells CASSGQGSRSPLHF. The CDR3 bases are TGTGCCAGCAGCGGACAGGGGAGCAGGTCACCCCTCCACTTT. The full variable domain, its missing parts supplied by reference TRBV7-9 and TRBJ1-6, is DTGVSQNPRHKITKRGQNVTFRCDPISEHNRLYWYRQTLGQGPEFLTYFQNEAQLEKSRLLSDRFSAERPKGSFSTLEIQRTEQGDSAMYLCASSGQGSRSPLHFGNGTRLTVT.

This chain joins TRBV18 and TRBJ1-6; D gene ambiguous. V was cut by 0 bases and J by 7 bases, with 10 bases left in between. The CDR3 loop spans 15 amino acids. Germline CDR1 is KGHSH and CDR2 is LQKENI. The CDR3 sequence: CASSPPTFENSPLHF. The CDR3 bases are TGTGCCAGCTCACCACCCACCTTTGAGAATTCACCCCTCCACTTT. Complete variable domain (other parts from reference TRBV18 and TRBJ1-6): NAGVMQNPRHLVRRRGQEARLRCSPMKGHSHVYWYRQLPEEGLKFMVYLQKENIIDESGMPKERFSAEFPKEGPSILRIQQVVRGDSAAYFCASSPPTFENSPLHFGNGTRLTVT.

This rearrangement joins TRBV25-1 to TRBJ2-5; maybe TRBD1 (7 bases). V dropped 3 bases and J dropped 7 bases, with 15 bases sitting between them. This CDR3 has 14 residues. CDR1 is MGHDK, CDR2 SYGVNS, per germline. CDR3 in amino acids: CASSDARGVVTQYF. The CDR3 DNA sequence: TGTGCCAGCAGTGATGCCAGGGGGGTTGTGACCCAGTACTTC. Full variable domain (remainder filled in from reference TRBV25-1 and TRBJ2-5): EADIYQTPRYLVIGTGKKITLECSQTMGHDKMYWYQQDPGMELHLIHYSYGVNSTEKGDLSSESTVSRIRTEHFPLTLESARPSHTSQYLCASSDARGVVTQYFGPGTRLLVL.

This clone was counted only a few times. The rearrangement uses TRBV19 and TRBJ2-3, with D possibly matching TRBD2 (5 bases). CDR3 size: 14 residues. Germline CDR1 and CDR2: LNHDA and SQIVND (reference sequence). Trimming took 3 bases from V and 1 from J, leaving 8 bases between them. The DNA of the CDR3 is TGTGCCAGTAGTATTGCGGAGGGCACAGATACGCAGTATTTT. It translates to CASSIAEGTDTQYF.

The chain links TRBV27 to TRBJ2-5, with D maybe TRBD1 (6 bases). Germline V CDR1 and CDR2: MNHEY, SMNVEV (reference sequence). V lost 5 bases, J lost 7 bases, and 26 bases lay in between. The CDR3 is made up of 17 amino acids. The CDR3 region has the DNA TGTGCCAGCAGTCTATGGGGACCATTGGGGGCGAAGGGGACCCAGTACTTC. As protein: CASSLWGPLGAKGTQYF.

The rearrangement joins TRBV14 to TRBJ2-1; TRBD2 agrees at 9 bases. In germline, CDR1 is SGHDN, CDR2 FVKESK. Trimming removed 0 bases from V and 3 bases from J; junction bases left unmatched: 6. The CDR3 sequence is 17 residues long. The CDR3 protein is CASSQDTQRGVYNEQFF. In DNA form, the CDR3 reads TGTGCCAGCAGCCAAGACACCCAGCGGGGGGTCTACAATGAGCAGTTCTTC.

V and J are TRBV6-5 and TRBJ2-1; 10 nucleotides line up with TRBD2. V was pared by 7 bases and J by 7 bases, with 10 bases of the junction left unmatched. The V gene's germline CDR1 is MNHEY and CDR2 SVGAGI. The CDR3 has 15 residues. CDR3 nucleotide sequence: TGTGCCAGCACCAAATCCGGGACTAGCGCGAATGAGCAGTTCTTC. Amino acids: CASTKSGTSANEQFF.

The genes are TRBV14 and TRBJ1-2, with D hard to call. The germline V and J ends were trimmed by 0 bases and 8 bases, with 10 bases remaining between them. CDR3 length: 13 amino acids. CDR1 and CDR2 from the germline V gene are SGHDN and FVKESK. The CDR3 DNA reads TGTGCCAGCAGCCAAGAGAGGGTAACGGGCTACACCTTC. Translating it yields CASSQERVTGYTF.

The chain is built from TRBV18 and TRBJ2-7; a possible D gene is TRBD1 (6 bases). Trimming stripped 2 bases from V and 6 bases from J, with 8 bases between. There are 12 residues in the CDR3. Per germline, CDR1 KGHSH and CDR2 LQKENI. The CDR3 is CASSPRGGEQYV. The CDR3, as DNA: TGTGCCAGCTCACCAAGAGGGGGCGAGCAGTACGTC.

The rearrangement joins TRBV19 to TRBJ1-6; 10 nucleotides match TRBD1. Looked up from germline, CDR1 is LNHDA and CDR2 is SQIVND (reference sequence). The V gene end was trimmed by 4 bases and the J gene end by 9 bases; junction bases not matched to a gene: 6. This CDR3 has 15 residues. CDR3 loop: CASSTGTGAASPLHF. Here the CDR3 DNA reads TGTGCCAGTAGTACCGGGACAGGGGCAGCTTCACCCCTCCACTTT.

This clone was found a few times. V usage is TRBV7-2 and J usage is TRBJ1-1; D is ambiguous. Germline V lookup: CDR1 SGHTA, CDR2 FQGNSA. The CDR3 has 13 amino acids. The V and J ends lost 2 bases and 3 bases respectively, with 7 bases between them. The CDR3 reads CASSLSADTEAFF. The CDR3, as DNA: TGTGCCAGCAGCTTATCCGCAGACACTGAAGCTTTCTTT.

This clone has just a few counts. This chain uses TRBV6-6 with TRBJ1-2, with a possible D match to TRBD1 (5 bases). Germline V CDR1 and CDR2: MNHNY, SVGAGI (reference sequence). Trimming stripped 6 bases from V and 8 bases from J, with 10 bases between. The CDR3 contains 11 residues. The DNA for the CDR3 is TGTGCCAGCAGCGAGACAGAGGGCTACACCTTC. Residues: CASSETEGYTF.

V gene TRBV18 combines with J gene TRBJ2-5, with 11 bases fitting TRBD2. The CDR3 is 15 amino acids. V shed 0 bases, J shed 3 bases, and the junction held 0 bases outside the gene matches. CDR1 is KGHSH and CDR2 is LQKENI in the germline V gene. The CDR3 bases are TGTGCCAGCTCACCACCGGGACTAGCGGAAGAGACCCAGTACTTC. This sequence encodes CASSPPGLAEETQYF. Complete variable domain (other parts from reference TRBV18 and TRBJ2-5): NAGVMQNPRHLVRRRGQEARLRCSPMKGHSHVYWYRQLPEEGLKFMVYLQKENIIDESGMPKERFSAEFPKEGPSILRIQQVVRGDSAAYFCASSPPGLAEETQYFGPGTRLLVL.

This chain uses TRBV19 with TRBJ1-1; D not certain. Trimming pared 3 bases from V and 0 bases from J, leaving 5 bases between. This CDR3 comprises 13 residues. Per the germline V gene, CDR1 is LNHDA and CDR2 is SQIVND (reference sequence). As DNA, the CDR3 is TGTGCCAGTAGTATTTCCTTGAACACTGAAGCTTTCTTT. It is translated as CASSISLNTEAFF.

This clone was seen a single time. The chain combines TRBV7-2 with TRBJ2-7, with a possible D match to TRBD1 (6 bases). The CDR3 extends over 13 amino acids. Germline values: CDR1 SGHTA, CDR2 FQGNSA. V was cut by 0 bases and J by 9 bases, with 12 bases left in between. Here the CDR3 reads CASSLARQGTQYF. Here the CDR3 DNA reads TGTGCCAGCAGCTTAGCCCGGCAGGGGACGCAGTACTTC.

The chain links TRBV19 to TRBJ1-1; 9 nucleotides line up with TRBD1. This CDR3 comprises 14 residues. J gave up 4 bases and V 5 bases, and 5 bases lay outside the gene matches. Per the germline V gene, CDR1 is LNHDA and CDR2 is SQIVND (reference sequence). The CDR3 bases are TGTGCCAGTAGTCTAGGACAGGGGAGCACTGAAGCTTTCTTT. Its translation is CASSLGQGSTEAFF.

This clone was recorded only once. V usage is TRBV7-2 and J usage is TRBJ2-3; D is uncertain. The CDR3 spans 13 residues. The V end was cut by 7 bases, the J end by 2 bases, with 10 bases between. Per germline, CDR1 SGHTA and CDR2 FQGNSA. CDR3 bases: TGTGCCAGCACCTTCCTCTACACAGATACGCAGTATTTT. Translation gives CASTFLYTDTQYF.

This clone has a handful of counts. This chain links TRBV6-5 with TRBJ2-3; D perhaps matches TRBD2 (5 bases). Germline V gene data show CDR1 as MNHEY and CDR2 as SVGAGI. The CDR3 is 14 residues long. The germline V and J ends were trimmed by 6 bases and 6 bases, with 16 bases remaining between them. As DNA, the CDR3 is TGTGCCAGCAGACCCACTAGTGGTGAGGATACGCAGTATTTT. Its translation is CASRPTSGEDTQYF.

This clone was seen a few times. The chain uses TRBV13 and TRBJ2-1; 7 bases line up with TRBD2. CDR3 length: 16 amino acids. The germline gives CDR1 PRHDT, CDR2 FYEKMQ (reference sequence). V gave up 5 bases and J gave up 9 bases; unmatched junction bases: 16. CDR3 protein: CASSRTGTTLNAEQFF. The CDR3, as DNA: TGTGCCAGCAGCAGAACCGGGACTACCCTTAACGCTGAGCAGTTCTTC. Variable domain in full (rest from reference TRBV13 and TRBJ2-1): AAGVIQSPRHLIKEKRETATLKCYPIPRHDTVYWYQQGPGQDPQFLISFYEKMQSDKGSIPDRFSAQQFSDYHSELNMSSLELGDSALYFCASSRTGTTLNAEQFFGPGTRLTVL.